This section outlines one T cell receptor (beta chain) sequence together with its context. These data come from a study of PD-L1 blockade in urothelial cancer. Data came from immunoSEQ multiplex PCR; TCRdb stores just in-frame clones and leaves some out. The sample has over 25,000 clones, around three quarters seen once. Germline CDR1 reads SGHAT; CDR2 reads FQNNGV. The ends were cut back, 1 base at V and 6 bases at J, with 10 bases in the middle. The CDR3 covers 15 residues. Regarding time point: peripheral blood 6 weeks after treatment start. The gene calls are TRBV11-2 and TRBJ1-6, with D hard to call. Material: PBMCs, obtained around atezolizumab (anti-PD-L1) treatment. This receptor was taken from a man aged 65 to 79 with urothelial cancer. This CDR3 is CASSLARGRNSPLHF. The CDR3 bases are TGTGCCAGCAGCTTAGCCCGGGGTCGTAATTCACCCCTCCACTTT.